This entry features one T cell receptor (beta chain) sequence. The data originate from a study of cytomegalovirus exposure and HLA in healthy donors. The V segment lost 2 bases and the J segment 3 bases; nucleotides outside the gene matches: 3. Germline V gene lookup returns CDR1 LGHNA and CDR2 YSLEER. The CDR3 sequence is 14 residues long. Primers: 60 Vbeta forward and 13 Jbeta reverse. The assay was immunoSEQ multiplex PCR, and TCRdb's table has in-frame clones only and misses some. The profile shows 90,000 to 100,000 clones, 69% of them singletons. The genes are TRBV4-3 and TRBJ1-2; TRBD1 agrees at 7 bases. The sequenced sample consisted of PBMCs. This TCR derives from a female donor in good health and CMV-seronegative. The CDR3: CASSQRQGDYGYTF. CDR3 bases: TGCGCCAGCAGCCAAAGGCAGGGGGACTATGGCTACACCTTC.